This T cell receptor beta chain was sequenced in a study of T-cell memory formation after mild COVID-19. TCRdb re-derived calls from the 5' RACE reads in MiXCR, one entry per CDR3 protein. The sample shows under 450,000 distinct CDR3 sequences, 13% to 15% of them seen only once. Whole-study results and caveats: SARS-CoV-2 specificity of second-wave clones peaking day 37 was unconfirmed. Of the contracting clones, CD4+ ones lay mainly in CM and EM, and CD8+ ones in EMRA. Clones that contracted from day 15 to 85 were balanced CD4/CD8, while later expanders leaned CD4+. Memory from before infection featured some responding clones, which suggests cross-reactive memory joined.

This clonotype was seen only a few times. The antigen is not known. CDR3 size: 13 residues. Trimming cost V 0 bases and J 11 bases, with 13 bases left between them. Germline values: CDR1 LNHNV, CDR2 YYDKDF (reference sequence). The chain uses TRBV15 and TRBJ1-1, with unresolved D. Sequencing was performed on PBMCs or a T cell subset sorted from them (not recorded which). This receptor was identified in a man aged 18 to 30 who had mild COVID-19 (a few samples of this study predate the infection). Cell type and time point are not known. CDR3 loop: CATSRDEAPKAFF. CDR3 bases: TGTGCCACCAGCAGAGATGAGGCCCCGAAGGCTTTCTTT.